The clone carrying this TCR beta chain came up a few times. The data were taken from a study of blood T cells in healthy people across ages. A sample-barcoded 5' primer and a J-beta primer mix were used in a second PCR of roughly 6 to 11 cycles. MiXCR, applied by TCRdb to the 5' RACE reads, yields one record per CDR3 protein. The repertoire holds hundreds of thousands of distinct CDR3 sequences, with more than 55% as singletons. Germline V lookup: CDR1 LNHNV, CDR2 YYDKDF (reference sequence). The CDR3 totals 13 residues. With V trimmed by 5 bases and J by 5 bases, 4 bases remained unmatched. The V call is TRBV15, the J call TRBJ2-5; 8 nucleotides align to TRBD2. The sequence was collected from a man aged 40-49 years in good health. Source material: blood. CDR3 sequence (DNA): TGTGCCACCAGCCGACTAGCGAAGGAGACCCAGTACTTC. Its translation: CATSRLAKETQYF.